What follows are 7 T cell receptor beta chains derived from one specimen sequenced in a study of shared clonotypes between healthy human individuals. Profiled with immunoSEQ multiplex PCR; TCRdb holds only in-frame clones, not every one. The repertoire holds millions of clones, with roughly 94% as singletons. The source material was naive CD4+ T cells sorted from blood. As for subset: CD45RA+ positively selected. Receptors were obtained from a man aged 18 to 29 in good health.

This chain uses TRBV6-1 with TRBJ2-7, with D possibly being TRBD2 (6 bases). Germline V gene sequence: CDR1 MNHNS, CDR2 SASEGT. Trimming left V 0 bases short and J 12 bases short, with 15 bases between. This CDR3 is built from 13 residues. The CDR3 loop is CASSEASGRPGYF. The CDR3 nucleotides are TGTGCCAGCAGTGAAGCTAGCGGCCGACCTGGGTACTTC.

The rearrangement joins TRBV7-2 to TRBJ2-5; no firm D call. CDR1 and CDR2 from the germline V gene are SGHTA and FQGNSA. The V end lost 4 bases, the J end lost 7 bases, and 22 bases lay between the germline ends. The CDR3 runs to 16 residues. CDR3 DNA sequence: TGTGCCAGCAGCTCCCTCTTGCTAAGCCAGGCAGTGACCCAGTACTTC. It specifies CASSSLLLSQAVTQYF.

This clone was seen a single time. V and J are TRBV6-6 and TRBJ2-7; the match to TRBD1 covers 11 bases. This CDR3 has 15 residues. Trimming took 6 bases from V and 5 from J; bases not matched to a gene: 9. Germline CDR1 and CDR2: MNHNY and SVGAGI (reference sequence). The CDR3 region is CASSWPGQGVHEQYF. The CDR3 coding sequence is TGTGCCAGCAGCTGGCCGGGACAGGGGGTTCACGAGCAGTACTTC.

The chain has TRBV5-1 and TRBJ2-7, with a possible D match to TRBD2 (5 bases). Trimming cost V 6 bases and J 2 bases, with 12 bases left between them. Germline assignment: CDR1 SGHRS and CDR2 YFSETQ. This CDR3 is 13 amino acids long. The CDR3 DNA follows: TGCGCCAGCAATTTACCCGGGACCTACGAGCAGTACTTC. This codes for CASNLPGTYEQYF.

V is TRBV6-5 and J is TRBJ1-1; no clear D gene. Trimming pared 4 bases from V and 8 bases from J, leaving 14 bases between. The CDR3 runs to 13 residues. Germline V gene data show CDR1 as MNHEY and CDR2 as SVGAGI. This chain's CDR3 is CASSFPGTSEAFF. The CDR3 DNA is TGTGCCAGCAGTTTCCCGGGTACTAGCGAAGCTTTCTTT.

V and J are TRBV7-2 and TRBJ1-2; 9 positions agree with TRBD1. The CDR3 runs 15 residues. Germline V gene sequence: CDR1 SGHTA, CDR2 FQGNSA. The V gene end was trimmed by 5 bases and the J gene end by 4 bases; junction bases not matched to a gene: 8. This chain's CDR3 is CASSRGTGTRYGYTF. The CDR3 bases are TGTGCCAGCAGCAGGGGGACAGGGACGCGCTATGGCTACACCTTC.

The chain uses TRBV30 and TRBJ2-7; D perhaps matches TRBD2 (5 bases). The germline V and J ends were trimmed by 4 bases and 2 bases, with 6 bases remaining between them. There are 11 residues in the CDR3. Per germline, CDR1 GTSNPN and CDR2 SVGIG (reference sequence). The CDR3 sequence: CAWKEAYEQYF. The CDR3 DNA is TGTGCCTGGAAGGAGGCCTACGAGCAGTACTTC.